A selection of T cell receptor beta chains follows, all from one sample in a study of T cells in tuberculosis. Data came from immunoSEQ multiplex PCR; TCRdb stores just in-frame clones and leaves some out. The sample carries some 40,000 clones, nearly 97% recorded once. The sample consisted of PBMCs. The source is a donor between 5 and 29 years old with latent tuberculosis or without tuberculosis infection. Both conserved end residues are part of each CDR3. D genes are given only for firm matches. Where a row states a size, it is once, few, many or the class of an expanded clone; other rows omit it.

V	D	size	J	CDR3	DNA
TRBV6-1	NA	NA	TRBJ2-2	CASSGQIGGTGELFF	TGTGCCAGCAGCGGACAGATCGGCGGCACCGGGGAGCTGTTTTTT
TRBV6-5	TRBD1	NA	TRBJ2-1	CASSSGTGDLTEQFF	TGTGCCAGCAGTTCCGGGACAGGGGACTTGACTGAGCAGTTCTTC
TRBV27	NA	NA	TRBJ2-3	CASGRTFGTDTQYF	TGTGCCAGCGGCAGAACATTTGGCACAGATACGCAGTATTTT
TRBV6-5	TRBD1	NA	TRBJ1-5	CASTQKQGWQPQHF	TGTGCCAGCACTCAAAAACAGGGGTGGCAGCCCCAGCATTTT
TRBV27	TRBD1	NA	TRBJ2-7	CASSWDRGLLEQYF	TGTGCCAGCAGTTGGGACAGGGGCCTCCTCGAGCAGTACTTC
TRBV5-1	NA	NA	TRBJ1-1	CASSFRFQGNTEAFF	TGCGCCAGCAGCTTCCGTTTCCAGGGGAACACTGAAGCTTTCTTT
TRBV6-1	TRBD1	few	TRBJ1-1	CASSDPSRGETEAFF	TGTGCCAGCAGTGACCCTTCCAGGGGGGAAACTGAAGCTTTCTTT
TRBV19	TRBD1	NA	TRBJ1-5	CASSVPGQGGYSNQPQHF	TGTGCCAGTAGTGTACCGGGACAGGGGGGATATAGCAATCAGCCCCAGCATTTT
TRBV25-1	TRBD2	NA	TRBJ2-1	CASSASRGGPYNEQFF	TGTGCCAGCAGTGCGTCGCGGGGGGGCCCCTACAATGAGCAGTTCTTC
TRBV5-4	NA	NA	TRBJ2-7	CASSLGHLGTQSYEQYF	TGTGCCAGCAGCTTGGGTCATCTAGGGACTCAATCCTACGAGCAGTACTTC
TRBV19	NA	NA	TRBJ2-7	CASSPRRNYEQYF	TGTGCCAGTAGTCCCCGGCGGAACTACGAGCAGTACTTC
TRBV5-6	NA	NA	TRBJ2-7	CASSWGDSYEQYF	TGTGCCAGCAGCTGGGGGGACTCCTACGAGCAGTACTTC
TRBV7-9	NA	NA	TRBJ1-5	CASSQTSAQTSNQPQHF	TGTGCCAGCAGCCAGACCTCGGCACAGACTAGCAATCAGCCCCAGCATTTT
TRBV7-8	NA	NA	TRBJ2-6	CASSLAAGPSVGGANVLTF	TGTGCCAGCAGCTTAGCCGCAGGGCCTTCCGTCGGTGGGGCCAACGTCCTGACTTTC
TRBV9	TRBD1	NA	TRBJ1-2	CASSARQGNYGYTF	TGTGCCAGCAGCGCCCGACAGGGTAACTATGGCTACACCTTC
TRBV2	NA	NA	TRBJ1-6	CASSDRVPYNSPLHF	TGTGCCAGCAGTGACAGGGTACCCTATAATTCACCCCTCCACTTT
TRBV6-5	TRBD1	NA	TRBJ2-1	CASTQTPGQADEQFF	TGTGCCAGCACTCAGACCCCGGGACAGGCGGATGAGCAGTTCTTC
TRBV21-1	NA	NA	TRBJ2-7	CASSSNGEETYEQYF	TGTGCCAGCAGCAGCAACGGGGAGGAAACCTACGAGCAGTACTTC
TRBV20-1	NA	NA	TRBJ1-2	CSARGQVGYTF	TGCAGTGCTAGGGGGCAGGTGGGCTACACCTTC
TRBV5-1	TRBD1	NA	TRBJ1-5	CASSSGQGSNQPQHF	TGCGCCAGCAGTTCCGGACAGGGAAGCAATCAGCCCCAGCATTTT
TRBV4-1	TRBD1	NA	TRBJ1-6	CASSHLDRGYNSPLHF	TGCGCCAGCAGCCACCTGGACAGGGGTTATAATTCACCCCTCCACTTT
TRBV5-6	NA	NA	TRBJ1-1	CASSFREQVNTEAFF	TGTGCCAGCAGCTTCCGGGAGCAAGTGAACACTGAAGCTTTCTTT
TRBV7-2	TRBD2	NA	TRBJ2-5	CASSLGGRETQYF	TGTGCCAGCAGCTTGGGCGGGAGAGAGACCCAGTACTTC
TRBV9	NA	once	TRBJ1-1	CASSARYAATEAFF	TGTGCCAGCAGCGCCAGGTACGCCGCCACTGAAGCTTTCTTT
TRBV27	TRBD1	NA	TRBJ1-1	CASGQKGQGYYSEAFF	TGTGCCAGCGGCCAAAAGGGACAGGGGTATTATTCTGAAGCTTTCTTT
TRBV13	NA	NA	TRBJ1-2	CASSLGGAGDGYTF	TGTGCCAGCAGCTTAGGAGGTGCAGGCGATGGCTACACCTTC
TRBV28	NA	once	TRBJ2-5	CASSELDRTQETQYF	TGTGCCAGCAGTGAATTAGACAGGACCCAAGAGACCCAGTACTTC
TRBV27	TRBD1	NA	TRBJ2-2	CASRKRDRGNGELFF	TGTGCCAGCAGAAAACGGGACAGGGGTAACGGGGAGCTGTTTTTT
TRBV6-6	NA	NA	TRBJ2-1	CASTLTSGQYEQFF	TGTGCCAGCACTCTCACGTCGGGACAATATGAGCAGTTCTTC
TRBV2	NA	NA	TRBJ1-1	CASRPRSGLNTEAFF	TGTGCCAGCCGGCCTAGGTCTGGTTTGAACACTGAAGCTTTCTTT
TRBV7-3	NA	NA	TRBJ2-1	CASSYSGFNNEQFF	TGTGCCAGCAGTTATAGCGGCTTTAACAATGAGCAGTTCTTC
TRBV7-9	TRBD1	NA	TRBJ1-2	CASSLGWRTGYGYTF	TGTGCCAGCAGCTTAGGTTGGAGGACAGGCTATGGCTACACCTTC
TRBV6-5	NA	NA	TRBJ1-2	CASSYSPGGGYGYTF	TGTGCCAGCAGTTACTCTCCCGGCGGGGGCTATGGCTACACCTTC
TRBV7-2	TRBD1	NA	TRBJ1-1	CASRRDRAGNTEAFF	TGTGCCAGCAGAAGAGACAGGGCTGGGAACACTGAAGCTTTCTTT
TRBV5-1	NA	NA	TRBJ1-2	CASSLYYEGSSYGYTF	TGCGCCAGCAGCTTGTATTATGAGGGCTCTAGCTATGGCTACACCTTC
TRBV2	NA	NA	TRBJ2-1	CASRLDSNEQFF	TGTGCCAGCAGACTAGACTCCAATGAGCAGTTCTTC
TRBV7-8	TRBD1	NA	TRBJ1-2	CASSLGWRDRGYGYTF	TGTGCCAGCAGCTTAGGGTGGCGGGACAGGGGCTATGGCTACACCTTC
TRBV15	TRBD2	NA	TRBJ2-1	CATSRWGSGEPPINEQFF	TGTGCCACCAGCCGCTGGGGAAGCGGGGAACCCCCCATCAATGAGCAGTTCTTC
TRBV11-2	TRBD1	NA	TRBJ1-2	CASSRTGQGNYGYTF	TGTGCCAGCAGCCGAACCGGACAGGGGAACTATGGCTACACCTTC
TRBV29-1	NA	NA	TRBJ2-5	CSVGTSQETQYF	TGCAGCGTTGGAACCAGCCAAGAGACCCAGTACTTC
TRBV5-1	TRBD1	NA	TRBJ2-5	CASSSPGQGETQYF	TGCGCCAGCAGCTCGCCGGGACAGGGAGAGACCCAGTACTTC
TRBV5-4	NA	NA	TRBJ2-7	CASSAAGRGATYEQYF	TGTGCCAGCAGCGCGGCGGGCAGGGGGGCCACCTACGAGCAGTACTTC
TRBV30	TRBD1	NA	TRBJ2-7	CAWSVRTGSEQYF	TGTGCCTGGAGTGTTCGGACAGGATCGGAGCAGTACTTC
TRBV11-2	NA	NA	TRBJ1-1	CASSPAPTRNSQTEAFF	TGTGCCAGCAGTCCCGCGCCGACCCGAAACAGCCAAACTGAAGCTTTCTTT
TRBV28	TRBD1	NA	TRBJ2-7	CASSFLIGRDRGYEQYF	TGTGCCAGCAGTTTTTTAATAGGCCGTGACAGGGGCTACGAGCAGTACTTC
TRBV6-5	NA	NA	TRBJ1-6	CASSPSMLRDSPLHF	TGTGCCAGCAGCCCATCGATGCTCCGGGATTCACCCCTCCACTTT
TRBV6-5	TRBD1	NA	TRBJ1-2	CASSYSNKGAHYGYTF	TGTGCCAGCAGTTACTCAAATAAGGGGGCTCACTATGGCTACACCTTC
TRBV5-8	NA	NA	TRBJ2-7	CASLLAYESSYEQYF	TGTGCCAGCCTCCTTGCATATGAGAGCTCCTACGAGCAGTACTTC
TRBV19	NA	once	TRBJ1-1	CASSKLDRFRNTEAFF	TGTGCCAGTAGTAAACTTGATCGGTTCCGGAACACTGAAGCTTTCTTT
TRBV2	TRBD2	NA	TRBJ2-2	CASSLSVLTGTSGGNVPGELFF	TGTGCCAGCAGCCTATCTGTGCTAACCGGGACTAGCGGGGGAAACGTGCCCGGGGAGCTGTTTTTT
TRBV10-2	NA	NA	TRBJ1-1	CASSERTGGGTEAFF	TGCGCCAGCAGTGAGAGGACGGGGGGTGGCACTGAAGCTTTCTTT
TRBV29-1	NA	NA	TRBJ1-6	CSVSETRNSPLHF	TGCAGCGTTTCTGAGACGAGGAATTCACCCCTCCACTTT
TRBV11-2	NA	NA	TRBJ1-2	CASSRAGKTDYGYTF	TGTGCCAGCAGCAGAGCAGGGAAGACGGACTATGGCTACACCTTC